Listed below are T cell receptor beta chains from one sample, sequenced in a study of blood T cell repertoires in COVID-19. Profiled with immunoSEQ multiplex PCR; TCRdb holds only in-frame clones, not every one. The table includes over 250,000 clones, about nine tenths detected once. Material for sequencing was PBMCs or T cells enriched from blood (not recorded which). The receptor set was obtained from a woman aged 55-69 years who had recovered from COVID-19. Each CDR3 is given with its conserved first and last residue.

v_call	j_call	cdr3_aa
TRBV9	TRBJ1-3	CASSVEGGGNTIYF
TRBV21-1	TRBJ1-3	CASSDTPSGNTIYF
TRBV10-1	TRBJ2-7	CASSDRRGSFREQYF
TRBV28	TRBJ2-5	CASSLGGGTAQETQYF
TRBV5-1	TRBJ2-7	CASSGTTSAAYEQYF
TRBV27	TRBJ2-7	CASSLTSTFSYEQYF
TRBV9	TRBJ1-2	CASSVGTNYGYTF
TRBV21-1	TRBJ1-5	CASSTTKDRVRLPTSGGHQPQHF
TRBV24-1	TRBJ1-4	CATSAGAAGAEKLFF
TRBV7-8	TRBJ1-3	CASSLIWNAGYSGNTIYF
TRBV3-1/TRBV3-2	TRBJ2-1	CASSQASGGLYNEQFF
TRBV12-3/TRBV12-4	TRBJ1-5	CASSSRTDQPQHF
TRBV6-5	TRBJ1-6	CASSSGPDLNSPLHF
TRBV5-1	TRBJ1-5	CASSLTGTGSNQPQHF
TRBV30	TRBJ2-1	CAWSSAGGPDEQFF
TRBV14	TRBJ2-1	CATERGSYNEQFF
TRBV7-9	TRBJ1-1	CASSRGTTEAFF
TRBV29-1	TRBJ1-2	CSVLNPRGNYGYTF
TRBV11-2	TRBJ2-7	CASSGTTSGTEQYF
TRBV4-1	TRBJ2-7	CASSQGDRVQYEQYF
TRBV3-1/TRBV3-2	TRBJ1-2	CASSPLGHGNGYTF
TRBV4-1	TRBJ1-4	CASSRGQGAEKLFF
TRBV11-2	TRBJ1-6	CASSLQGTGVVGSPLHF
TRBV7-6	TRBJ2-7	CASSSGVSYEQYF
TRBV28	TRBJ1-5	CASSLVTGNQPQHF
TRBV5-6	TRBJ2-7	CASSKRQGVYYEQYF
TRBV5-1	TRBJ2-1	CASSPNGLPPYNEQFF
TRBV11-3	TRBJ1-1	CASSLEDRGLDTEAFF
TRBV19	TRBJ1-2	CASSIRSGDKNYGYTF
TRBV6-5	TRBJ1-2	CASSPDRGYGYTF
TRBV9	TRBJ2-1	CASSVVPVGGFYEQFF
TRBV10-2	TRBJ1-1	CASSPDAPGGEAFF
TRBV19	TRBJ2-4	CASSEKRTIQYF
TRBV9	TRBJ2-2	CASSVLGGTGELFF
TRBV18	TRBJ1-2	CASSQAGDLGGYTF
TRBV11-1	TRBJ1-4	CASSHSGQLTEKLFF
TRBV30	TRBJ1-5	CAWRGQGANQPQHF
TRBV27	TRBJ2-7	CASSLMAGGVYEQYF
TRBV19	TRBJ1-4	CASSPVANEKLFF
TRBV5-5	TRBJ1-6	CASSLSGDSPLHF
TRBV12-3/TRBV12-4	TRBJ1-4	CASMAGGEKLFF
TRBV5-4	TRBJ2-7	CASSSRGLAYEQYF
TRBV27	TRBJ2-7	CASSTTGTGVGEQYF
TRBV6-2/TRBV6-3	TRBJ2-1	CASSYGAGGATEQFF
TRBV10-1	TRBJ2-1	CASSAGALGTLNYNEQFF
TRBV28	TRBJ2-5	CASSLSPSQETQYF
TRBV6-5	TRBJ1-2	CASRDRGMNYGYTF
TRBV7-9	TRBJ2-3	CASSRPEAGAQYF
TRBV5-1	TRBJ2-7	CASSSRPPEDYEQYF
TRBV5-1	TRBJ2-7	CASSLDGDSPYEQYF
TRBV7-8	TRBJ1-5	CASSPGGNQPQHF
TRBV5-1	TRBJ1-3	CASSSTGTLAGNTIYF
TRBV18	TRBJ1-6	CASSPPGDRRNSPLHF
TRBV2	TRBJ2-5	CASSDSRVGETQYF